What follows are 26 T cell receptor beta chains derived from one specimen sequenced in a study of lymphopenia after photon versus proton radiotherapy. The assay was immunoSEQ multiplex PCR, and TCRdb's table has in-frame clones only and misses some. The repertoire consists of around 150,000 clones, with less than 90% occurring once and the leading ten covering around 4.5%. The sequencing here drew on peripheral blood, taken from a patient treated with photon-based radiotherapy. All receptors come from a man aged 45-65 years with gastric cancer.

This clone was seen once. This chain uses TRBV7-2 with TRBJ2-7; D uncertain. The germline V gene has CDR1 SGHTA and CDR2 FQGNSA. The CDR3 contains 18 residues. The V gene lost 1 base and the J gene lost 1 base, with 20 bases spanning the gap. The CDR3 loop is CASSLEVLGRPHSYEQYF. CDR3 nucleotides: TGTGCCAGCAGCTTAGAGGTCTTGGGCAGGCCCCATTCCTACGAGCAGTACTTC. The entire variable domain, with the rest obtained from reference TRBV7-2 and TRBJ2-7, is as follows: GAGVSQSPSNKVTEKGKDVELRCDPISGHTALYWYRQSLGQGLEFLIYFQGNSAPDKSGLPSDRFSAERTGGSVSTLTIQRTQQEDSAVYLCASSLEVLGRPHSYEQYFGPGTRLTVT.

This chain's CDR3 is CAWRQLYEQYF. The CDR3 DNA follows: TGTGCCTGGAGACAGCTCTACGAGCAGTACTTC. The chain joins TRBV30 to TRBJ2-7; D gene unclear. The CDR3 is 11 residues long. The V gene's germline CDR1 is GTSNPN and CDR2 SVGIG (reference sequence). Trimming removed 3 bases from V and 3 bases from J, with 6 bases in between.

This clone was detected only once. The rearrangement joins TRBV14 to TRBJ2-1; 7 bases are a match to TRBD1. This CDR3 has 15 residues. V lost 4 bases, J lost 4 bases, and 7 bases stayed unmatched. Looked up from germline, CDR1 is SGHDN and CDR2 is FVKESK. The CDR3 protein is CASSPNRGSYNEQFF. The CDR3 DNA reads TGTGCCAGCAGCCCGAACAGGGGCTCGTACAATGAGCAGTTCTTC.

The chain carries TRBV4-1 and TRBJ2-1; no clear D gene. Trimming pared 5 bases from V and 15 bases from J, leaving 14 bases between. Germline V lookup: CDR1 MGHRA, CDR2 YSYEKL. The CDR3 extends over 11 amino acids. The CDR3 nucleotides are TGCGCCAGCAGCGAGTTCCAGGATCTGTTCTTC. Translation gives CASSEFQDLFF.

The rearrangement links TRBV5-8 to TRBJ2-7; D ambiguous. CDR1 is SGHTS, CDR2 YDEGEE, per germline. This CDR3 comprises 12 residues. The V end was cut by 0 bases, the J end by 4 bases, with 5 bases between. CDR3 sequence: CASSLVRYEQYF. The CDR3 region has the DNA TGTGCCAGCAGCTTGGTGCGGTACGAGCAGTACTTC.

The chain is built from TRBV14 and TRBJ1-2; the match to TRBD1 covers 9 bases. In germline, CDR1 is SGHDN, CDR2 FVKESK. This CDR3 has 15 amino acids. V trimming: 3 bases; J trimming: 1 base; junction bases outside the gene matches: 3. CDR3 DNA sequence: TGTGCCAGCAGCCACACAGGGGGCTTTAACTATGGCTACACCTTC. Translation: CASSHTGGFNYGYTF.

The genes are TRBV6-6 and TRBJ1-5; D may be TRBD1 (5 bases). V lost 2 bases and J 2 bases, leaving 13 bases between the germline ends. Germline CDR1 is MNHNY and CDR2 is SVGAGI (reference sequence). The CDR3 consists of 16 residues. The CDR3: CASSYAPGRGNQPQHF. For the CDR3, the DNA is TGTGCCAGCAGTTACGCGCCGGGACGAGGCAATCAGCCCCAGCATTTT.

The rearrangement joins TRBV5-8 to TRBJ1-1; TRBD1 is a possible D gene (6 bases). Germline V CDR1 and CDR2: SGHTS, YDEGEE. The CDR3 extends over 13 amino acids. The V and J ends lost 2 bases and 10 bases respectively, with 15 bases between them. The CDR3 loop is CASSFPGGRVAFF. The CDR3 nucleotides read TGTGCCAGCAGCTTTCCGGGGGGGCGGGTAGCTTTCTTT.

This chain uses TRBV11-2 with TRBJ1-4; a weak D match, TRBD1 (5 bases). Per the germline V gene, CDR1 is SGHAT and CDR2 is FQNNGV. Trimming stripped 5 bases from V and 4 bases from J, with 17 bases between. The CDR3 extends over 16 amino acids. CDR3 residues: CASSVTAGSVNEKLFF. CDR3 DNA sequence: TGTGCCAGCAGCGTCACCGCAGGGTCGGTTAATGAAAAACTGTTTTTT.

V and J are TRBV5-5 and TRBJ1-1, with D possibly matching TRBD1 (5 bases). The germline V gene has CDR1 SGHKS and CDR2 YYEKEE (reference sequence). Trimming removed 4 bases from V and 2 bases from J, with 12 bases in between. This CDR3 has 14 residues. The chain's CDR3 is CASSVEQVNTEAFF. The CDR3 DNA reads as TGTGCCAGCAGCGTAGAACAGGTAAACACTGAAGCTTTCTTT.

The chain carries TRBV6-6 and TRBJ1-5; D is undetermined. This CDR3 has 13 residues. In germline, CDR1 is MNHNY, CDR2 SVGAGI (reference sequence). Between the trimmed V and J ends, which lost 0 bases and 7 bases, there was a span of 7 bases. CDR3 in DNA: TGTGCCAGCAGTTACTCATCCTTACAGCCCCAGCATTTT. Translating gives CASSYSSLQPQHF.

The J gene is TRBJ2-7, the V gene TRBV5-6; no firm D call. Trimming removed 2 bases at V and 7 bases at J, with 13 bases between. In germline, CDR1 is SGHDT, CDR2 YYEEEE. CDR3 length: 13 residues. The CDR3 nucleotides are TGTGCCAGCAGCTTCAGTAGTACGGAAGAGCAGTACTTC. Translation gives CASSFSSTEEQYF.

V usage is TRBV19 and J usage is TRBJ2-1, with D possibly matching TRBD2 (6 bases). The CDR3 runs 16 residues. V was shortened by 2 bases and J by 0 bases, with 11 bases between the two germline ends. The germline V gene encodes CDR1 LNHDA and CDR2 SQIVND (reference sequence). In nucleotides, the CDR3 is TGTGCCAGTAGTATAACCGGGAGTATCTCCTACAATGAGCAGTTCTTC. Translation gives CASSITGSISYNEQFF. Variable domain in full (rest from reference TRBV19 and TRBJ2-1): DGGITQSPKYLFRKEGQNVTLSCEQNLNHDAMYWYRQDPGQGLRLIYYSQIVNDFQKGDIAEGYSVSREKKESFPLTVTSAQKNPTAFYLCASSITGSISYNEQFFGPGTRLTVL.

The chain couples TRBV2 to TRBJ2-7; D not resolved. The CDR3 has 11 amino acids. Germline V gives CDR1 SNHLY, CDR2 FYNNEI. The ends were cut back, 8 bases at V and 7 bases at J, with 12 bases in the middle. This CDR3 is CASQFRREQYF. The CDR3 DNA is TGTGCCAGCCAATTCCGAAGGGAGCAGTACTTC.

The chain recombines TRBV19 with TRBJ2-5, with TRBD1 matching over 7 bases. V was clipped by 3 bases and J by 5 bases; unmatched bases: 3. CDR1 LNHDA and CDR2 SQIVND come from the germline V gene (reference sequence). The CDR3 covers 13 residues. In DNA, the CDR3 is TGTGCCAGTAGTATGCAGACAGGGGAGACCCAGTACTTC. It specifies CASSMQTGETQYF.

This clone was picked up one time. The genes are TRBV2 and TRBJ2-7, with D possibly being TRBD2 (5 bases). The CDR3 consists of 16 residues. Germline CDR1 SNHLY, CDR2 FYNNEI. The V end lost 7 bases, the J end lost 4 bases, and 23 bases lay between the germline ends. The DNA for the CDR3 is TGTGCCAGCAACTTCCTGAGAGGAGGACTTCTGTACGAGCAGTACTTC. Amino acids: CASNFLRGGLLYEQYF.

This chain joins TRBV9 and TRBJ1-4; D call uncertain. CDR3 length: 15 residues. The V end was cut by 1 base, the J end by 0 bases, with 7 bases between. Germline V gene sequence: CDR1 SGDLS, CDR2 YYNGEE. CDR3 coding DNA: TGTGCCAGCAGCGTAAACAGCGCAACTAATGAAAAACTGTTTTTT. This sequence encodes CASSVNSATNEKLFF.

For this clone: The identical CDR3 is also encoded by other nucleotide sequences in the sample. The CDR3 region is CASSQEGTANTGELFF. The CDR3, as DNA: TGTGCCAGCAGCCAAGAAGGGACAGCGAACACCGGGGAGCTGTTTTTT. V and J are TRBV4-2 and TRBJ2-2; TRBD1 matches at 7 bases. Germline CDR1 LGHNA, CDR2 YNFKEQ. The CDR3 sequence is 16 residues long. After removal of 0 bases from V and 0 bases from J, the junction contained 1 base not matched to a gene.

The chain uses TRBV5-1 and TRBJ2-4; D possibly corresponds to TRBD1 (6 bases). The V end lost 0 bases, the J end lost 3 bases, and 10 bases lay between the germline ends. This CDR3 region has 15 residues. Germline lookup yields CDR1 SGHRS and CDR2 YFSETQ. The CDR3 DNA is TGCGCCAGCAGCTTGGGAACAGGGCGCAAAAACATTCAGTACTTC. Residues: CASSLGTGRKNIQYF.

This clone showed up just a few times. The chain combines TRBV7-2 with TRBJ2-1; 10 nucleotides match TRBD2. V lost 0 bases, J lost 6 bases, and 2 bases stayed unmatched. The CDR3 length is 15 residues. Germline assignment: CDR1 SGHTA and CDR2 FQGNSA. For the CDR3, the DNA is TGTGCCAGCAGCTTAGCACTAGCGGGAAGCAATGAGCAGTTCTTC. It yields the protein CASSLALAGSNEQFF.

The chain's CDR3 is CASSFYGGRETQYF. As DNA, the CDR3 is TGTGCCAGCAGCTTTTACGGGGGGAGAGAGACCCAGTACTTC. This sequence joins TRBV5-6 and TRBJ2-5, with TRBD2 identical over 7 bases. CDR1 is SGHDT, CDR2 YYEEEE, per germline. The CDR3 has 14 residues. Germline trimming cut 2 bases from V and 4 bases from J; bases unmatched to any gene: 5.

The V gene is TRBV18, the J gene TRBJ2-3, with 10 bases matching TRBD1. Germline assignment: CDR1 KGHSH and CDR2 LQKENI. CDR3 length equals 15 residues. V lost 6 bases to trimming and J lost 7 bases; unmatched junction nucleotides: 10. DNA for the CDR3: TGTGCCAGCTCCCGATGGGACAGGGGATACTATACGCAGTATTTT. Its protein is CASSRWDRGYYTQYF.

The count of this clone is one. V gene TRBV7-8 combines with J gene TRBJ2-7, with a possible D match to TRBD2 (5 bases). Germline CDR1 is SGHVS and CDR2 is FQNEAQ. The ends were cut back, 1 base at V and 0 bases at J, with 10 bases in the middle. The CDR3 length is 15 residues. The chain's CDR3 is CASSLGRRSSYEQYF. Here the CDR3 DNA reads TGTGCCAGCAGCTTAGGCAGGAGGAGCTCCTACGAGCAGTACTTC.

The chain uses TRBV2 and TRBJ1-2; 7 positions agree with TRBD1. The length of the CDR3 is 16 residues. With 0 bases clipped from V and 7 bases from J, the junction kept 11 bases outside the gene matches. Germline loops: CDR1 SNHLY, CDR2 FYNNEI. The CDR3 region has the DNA TGTGCCAGCAGTGAAGCGTCCCCAACAGGGGCGGGTGGCTACACCTTC. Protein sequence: CASSEASPTGAGGYTF.

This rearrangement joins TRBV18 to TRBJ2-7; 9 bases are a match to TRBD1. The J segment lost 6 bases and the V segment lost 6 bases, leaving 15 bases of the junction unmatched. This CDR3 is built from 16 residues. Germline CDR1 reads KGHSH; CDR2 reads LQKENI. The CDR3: CASSGGPPGQGLEQYF. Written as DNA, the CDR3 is TGTGCCAGCTCGGGGGGACCACCGGGACAGGGCCTCGAGCAGTACTTC.

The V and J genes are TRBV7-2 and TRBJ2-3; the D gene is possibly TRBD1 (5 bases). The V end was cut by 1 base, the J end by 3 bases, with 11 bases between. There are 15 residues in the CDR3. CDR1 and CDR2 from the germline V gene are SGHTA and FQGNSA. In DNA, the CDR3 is TGTGCCAGCAGCTTAGGCGTCAGGGCTACAGATACGCAGTATTTT. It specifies CASSLGVRATDTQYF. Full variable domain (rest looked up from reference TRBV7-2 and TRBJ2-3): GAGVSQSPSNKVTEKGKDVELRCDPISGHTALYWYRQSLGQGLEFLIYFQGNSAPDKSGLPSDRFSAERTGGSVSTLTIQRTQQEDSAVYLCASSLGVRATDTQYFGPGTRLTVL.